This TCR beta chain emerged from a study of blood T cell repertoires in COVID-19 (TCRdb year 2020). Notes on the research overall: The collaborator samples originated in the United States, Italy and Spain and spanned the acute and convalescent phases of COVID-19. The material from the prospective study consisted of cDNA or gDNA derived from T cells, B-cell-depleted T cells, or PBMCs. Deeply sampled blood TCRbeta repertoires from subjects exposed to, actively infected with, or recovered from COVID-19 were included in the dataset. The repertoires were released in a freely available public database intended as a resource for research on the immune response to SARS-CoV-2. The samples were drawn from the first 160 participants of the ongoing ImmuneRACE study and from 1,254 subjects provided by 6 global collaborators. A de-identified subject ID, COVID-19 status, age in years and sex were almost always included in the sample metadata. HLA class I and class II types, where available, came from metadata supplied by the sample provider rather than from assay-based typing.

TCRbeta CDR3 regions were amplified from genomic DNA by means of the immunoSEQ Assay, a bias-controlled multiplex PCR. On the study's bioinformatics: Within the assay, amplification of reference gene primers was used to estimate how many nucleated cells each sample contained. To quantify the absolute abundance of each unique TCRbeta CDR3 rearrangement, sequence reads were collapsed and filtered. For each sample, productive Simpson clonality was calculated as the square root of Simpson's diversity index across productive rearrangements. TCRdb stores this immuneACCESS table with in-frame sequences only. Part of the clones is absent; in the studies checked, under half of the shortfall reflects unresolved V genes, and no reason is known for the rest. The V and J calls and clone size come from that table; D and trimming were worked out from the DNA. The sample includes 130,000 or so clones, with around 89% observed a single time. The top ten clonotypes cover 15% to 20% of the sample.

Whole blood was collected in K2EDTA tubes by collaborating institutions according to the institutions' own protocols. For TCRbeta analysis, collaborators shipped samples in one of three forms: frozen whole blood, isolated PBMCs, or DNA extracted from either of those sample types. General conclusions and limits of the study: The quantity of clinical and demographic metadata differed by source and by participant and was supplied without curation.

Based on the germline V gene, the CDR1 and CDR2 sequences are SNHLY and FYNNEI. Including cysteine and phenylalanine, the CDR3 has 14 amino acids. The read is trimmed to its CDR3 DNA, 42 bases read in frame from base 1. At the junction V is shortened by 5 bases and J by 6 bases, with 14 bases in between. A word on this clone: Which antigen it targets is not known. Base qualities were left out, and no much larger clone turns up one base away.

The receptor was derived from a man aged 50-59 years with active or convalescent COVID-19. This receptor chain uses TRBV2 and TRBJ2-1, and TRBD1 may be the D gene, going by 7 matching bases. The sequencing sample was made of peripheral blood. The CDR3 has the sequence CASSSGGRGNEQFF. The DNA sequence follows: TGTGCCAGCAGTTCAGGGGGGCGGGGCAATGAGCAGTTCTTC.